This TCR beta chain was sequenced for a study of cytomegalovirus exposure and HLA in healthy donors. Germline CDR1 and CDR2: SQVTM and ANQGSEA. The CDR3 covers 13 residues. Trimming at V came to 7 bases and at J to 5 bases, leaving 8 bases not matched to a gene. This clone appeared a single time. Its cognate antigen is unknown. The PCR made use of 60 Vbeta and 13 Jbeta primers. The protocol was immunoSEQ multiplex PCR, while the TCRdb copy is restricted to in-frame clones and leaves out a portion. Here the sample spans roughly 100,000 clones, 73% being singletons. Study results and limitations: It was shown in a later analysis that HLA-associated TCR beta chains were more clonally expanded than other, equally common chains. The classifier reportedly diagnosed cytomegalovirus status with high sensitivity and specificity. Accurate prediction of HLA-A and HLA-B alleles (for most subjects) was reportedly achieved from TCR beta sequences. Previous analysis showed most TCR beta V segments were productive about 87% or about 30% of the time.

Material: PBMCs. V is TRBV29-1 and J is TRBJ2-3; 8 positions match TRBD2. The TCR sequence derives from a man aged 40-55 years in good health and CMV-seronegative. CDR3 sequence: CSARAGGVDTQYF. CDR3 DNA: TGCAGCGCCCGGGCGGGGGGAGTAGATACGCAGTATTTT.